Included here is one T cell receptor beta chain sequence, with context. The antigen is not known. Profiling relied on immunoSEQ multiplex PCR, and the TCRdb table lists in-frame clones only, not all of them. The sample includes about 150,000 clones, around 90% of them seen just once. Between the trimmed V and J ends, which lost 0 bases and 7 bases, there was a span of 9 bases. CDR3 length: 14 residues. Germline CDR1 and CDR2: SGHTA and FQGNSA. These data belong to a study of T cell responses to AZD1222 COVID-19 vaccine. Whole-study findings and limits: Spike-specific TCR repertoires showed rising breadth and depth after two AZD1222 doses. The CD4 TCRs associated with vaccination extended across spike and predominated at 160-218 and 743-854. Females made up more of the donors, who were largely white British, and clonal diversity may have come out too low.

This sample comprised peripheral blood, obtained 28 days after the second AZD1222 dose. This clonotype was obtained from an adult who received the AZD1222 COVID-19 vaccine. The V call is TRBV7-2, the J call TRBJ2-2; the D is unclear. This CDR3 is CASSLAAAVGELFF. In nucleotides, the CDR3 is TGTGCCAGCAGCTTAGCTGCGGCTGTCGGGGAGCTGTTTTTT.